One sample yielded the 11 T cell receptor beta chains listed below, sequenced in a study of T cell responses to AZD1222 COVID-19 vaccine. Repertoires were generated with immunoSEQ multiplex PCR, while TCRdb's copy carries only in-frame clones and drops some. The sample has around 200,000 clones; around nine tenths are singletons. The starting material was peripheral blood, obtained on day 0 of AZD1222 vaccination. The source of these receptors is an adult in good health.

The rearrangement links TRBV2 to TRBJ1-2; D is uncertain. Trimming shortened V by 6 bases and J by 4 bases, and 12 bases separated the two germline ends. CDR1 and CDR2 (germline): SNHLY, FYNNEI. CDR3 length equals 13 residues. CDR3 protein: CASSGLTVYGYTF. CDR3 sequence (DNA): TGTGCCAGCAGCGGGCTCACCGTCTATGGCTACACCTTC.

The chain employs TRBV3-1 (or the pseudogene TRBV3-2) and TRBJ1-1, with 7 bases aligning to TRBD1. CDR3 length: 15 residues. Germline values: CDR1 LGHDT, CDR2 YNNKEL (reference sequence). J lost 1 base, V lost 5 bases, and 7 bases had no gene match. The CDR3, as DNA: TGTGCCAGCAGCTCCCGACAGGGATGGAACACTGAAGCTTTCTTT. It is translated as CASSSRQGWNTEAFF.

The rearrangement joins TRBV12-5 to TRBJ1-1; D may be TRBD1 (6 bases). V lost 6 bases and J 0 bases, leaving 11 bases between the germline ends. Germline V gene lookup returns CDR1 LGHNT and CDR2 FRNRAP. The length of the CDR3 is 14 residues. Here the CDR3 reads CASGRTGLNTEAFF. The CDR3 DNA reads TGTGCTAGTGGGCGAACAGGGTTGAACACTGAAGCTTTCTTT.

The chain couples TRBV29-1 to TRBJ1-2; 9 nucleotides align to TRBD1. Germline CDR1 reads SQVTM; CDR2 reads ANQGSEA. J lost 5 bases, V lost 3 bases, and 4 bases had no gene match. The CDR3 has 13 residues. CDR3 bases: TGCAGCGTTGACCGGACAGGGGTATATGGCTACACCTTC. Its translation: CSVDRTGVYGYTF.

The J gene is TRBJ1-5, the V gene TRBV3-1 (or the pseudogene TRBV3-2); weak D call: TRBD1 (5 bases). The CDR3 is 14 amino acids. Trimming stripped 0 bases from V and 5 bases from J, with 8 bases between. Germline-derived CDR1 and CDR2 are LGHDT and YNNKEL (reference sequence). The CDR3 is CASSQDRDDQPQHF. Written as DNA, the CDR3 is TGTGCCAGCAGCCAAGACAGGGACGATCAGCCCCAGCATTTT.

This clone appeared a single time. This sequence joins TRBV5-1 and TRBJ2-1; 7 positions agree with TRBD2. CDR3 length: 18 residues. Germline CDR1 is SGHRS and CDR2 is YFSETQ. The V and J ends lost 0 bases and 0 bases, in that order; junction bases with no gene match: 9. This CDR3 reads CASSLALSGISSYNEQFF. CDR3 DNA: TGCGCCAGCAGCTTGGCCTTGAGCGGGATAAGCTCCTACAATGAGCAGTTCTTC.

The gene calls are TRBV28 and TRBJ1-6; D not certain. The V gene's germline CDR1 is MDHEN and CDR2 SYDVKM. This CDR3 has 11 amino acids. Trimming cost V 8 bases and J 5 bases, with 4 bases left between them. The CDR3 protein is CASFDNSPLHF. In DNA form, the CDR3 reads TGTGCCAGCTTCGATAATTCACCCCTCCACTTT. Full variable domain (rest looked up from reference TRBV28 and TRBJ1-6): DVKVTQSSRYLVKRTGEKVFLECVQDMDHENMFWYRQDPGLGLRLIYFSYDVKMKEKGDIPEGYSVSREKKERFSLILESASTNQTSMYLCASFDNSPLHFGNGTRLTVT.

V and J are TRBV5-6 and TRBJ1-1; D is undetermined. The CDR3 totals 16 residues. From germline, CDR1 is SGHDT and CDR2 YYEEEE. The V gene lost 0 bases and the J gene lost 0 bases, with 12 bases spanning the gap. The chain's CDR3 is CASSLASQTLNTEAFF. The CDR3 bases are TGTGCCAGCAGCTTGGCCTCGCAGACTTTGAACACTGAAGCTTTCTTT.

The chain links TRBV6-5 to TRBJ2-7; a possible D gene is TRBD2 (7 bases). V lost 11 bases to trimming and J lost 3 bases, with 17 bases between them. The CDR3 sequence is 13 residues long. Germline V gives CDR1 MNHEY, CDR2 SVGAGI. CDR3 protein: CAAGEGAVYEQYF. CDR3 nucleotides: TGTGCCGCAGGGGAGGGAGCAGTCTACGAGCAGTACTTC.

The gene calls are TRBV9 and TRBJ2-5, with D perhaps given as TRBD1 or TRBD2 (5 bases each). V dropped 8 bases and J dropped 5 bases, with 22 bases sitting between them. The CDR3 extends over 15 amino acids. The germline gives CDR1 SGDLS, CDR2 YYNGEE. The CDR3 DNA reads TGTGCCAGTTGCTCCGGGGACCTCAACGAGGAGACCCAGTACTTC. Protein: CASCSGDLNEETQYF.

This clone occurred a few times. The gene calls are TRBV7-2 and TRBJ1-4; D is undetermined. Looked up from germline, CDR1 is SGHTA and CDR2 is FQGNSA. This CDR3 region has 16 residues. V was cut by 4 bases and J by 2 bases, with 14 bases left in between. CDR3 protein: CASSSVSGRTNEKLFF. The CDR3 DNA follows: TGTGCCAGCAGCTCCGTGTCGGGGAGGACTAATGAAAAACTGTTTTTT. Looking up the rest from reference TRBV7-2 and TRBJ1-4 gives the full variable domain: GAGVSQSPSNKVTEKGKDVELRCDPISGHTALYWYRQSLGQGLEFLIYFQGNSAPDKSGLPSDRFSAERTGGSVSTLTIQRTQQEDSAVYLCASSSVSGRTNEKLFFGSGTQLSVL.